Listed below are T cell receptor beta chains from one sample, sequenced in a study of CD8 T cells in Susac syndrome. TCRdb fed the immunoSEQ multiplex PCR reads into MiXCR, producing one record per CDR3 protein. Of a few hundred thousand distinct CDR3 sequences in the sample, about 88% were seen once. Sequenced input: CD8+ T cells from PBMCs. The receptors come from a human donor with multiple sclerosis. CDR3s include the opening cysteine and the closing phenylalanine or tryptophan. A D gene is named only where the DNA matches it firmly. Some rows have no size entry. The others give once, few or many, or a class for an expanded clone.

TRBD2 | TRBJ2-1 | . | TRBV12-3/TRBV12-4 | 12 | TGTGCCAGCAGTCTAGCGGCGGGTGAGCAGTTCTTC | CASSLAAGEQFF
. | TRBJ1-1 | once | TRBV29-1 | 13 | TGCAGCGTTGGAGGGGGGGGATCCACTGAAGCTTTCTTT | CSVGGGGSTEAFF
. | TRBJ2-2 | . | TRBV7-9 | 15 | TGTGCCAGCAGCCCCTTGGCGCAGTCCACCGGGGAGCTGTTTTTT | CASSPLAQSTGELFF
. | TRBJ2-7 | . | TRBV4-1 | 12 | TGCGCCAGCAGCCAAGGTCGTCGCGAGCAGTACTTC | CASSQGRREQYF
. | TRBJ1-1 | . | TRBV27 | 15 | TGTGCCAGCTTCACCCTGCGGGGGGGAAACACTGAAGCTTTCTTT | CASFTLRGGNTEAFF
. | TRBJ1-3 | once | TRBV30 | 15 | TGTGCCTGGAGCTGGGCAGCCGGCTCTGGAAACACCATATATTTT | CAWSWAAGSGNTIYF
. | TRBJ1-2 | . | TRBV4-1 | 16 | TGCGCCAGCAGCCAAGACAGGGTTCCCATCTTCTATGGCTACACCTTC | CASSQDRVPIFYGYTF
TRBD2 | TRBJ2-3 | . | TRBV9 | 14 | TGTGCCAGCAGTCTAGCGGGTAACACAGATACGCAGTATTTT | CASSLAGNTDTQYF
TRBD1 | TRBJ1-2 | . | TRBV27 | 13 | TGTGCCAGCAGACCTGGGACAGGTGGACGCTACACCTTC | CASRPGTGGRYTF
. | TRBJ1-5 | . | TRBV19 | 14 | TGTGCCAGTAGTGCTAGGATAAGCAATCAGCCCCAGCATTTT | CASSARISNQPQHF
TRBD2 | TRBJ2-7 | . | TRBV29-1 | 13 | TGCAGCGTTGTCGGGGGGAGCTCCTACGAGCAGTACTTC | CSVVGGSSYEQYF
. | TRBJ1-5 | . | TRBV19 | 16 | TGTGCCAGTAGTATTAAGGGCAGGACCTCTTATCAGCCCCAGCATTTT | CASSIKGRTSYQPQHF
. | TRBJ2-7 | . | TRBV27 | 14 | TGTGCCAGCACCCCCCTTGGCGGGGCCTACGAGCAGTACTTC | CASTPLGGAYEQYF
. | TRBJ2-6 | . | TRBV9 | 17 | TGTGCCAGCGCAATAAGGGTTCAAGGCTCTGGGGCCAACGTCCTGACTTTC | CASAIRVQGSGANVLTF
. | TRBJ2-7 | few | TRBV6-5 | 12 | TGTGCCAGCAGTTACTCGGGGAGCGAGCAGTACTTC | CASSYSGSEQYF
TRBD2 | TRBJ2-1 | . | TRBV14 | 18 | TGTGCCAGCAGCCAAGCACTAGCGGGTGCCAATTCCTACAATGAGCAGTTCTTC | CASSQALAGANSYNEQFF
. | TRBJ2-6 | . | TRBV7-9 | 19 | TGTGCCAGCAGCTTTGGCCCCGGGACTGAGAGCTCTGGGGCCAACGTCCTGACTTTC | CASSFGPGTESSGANVLTF